The 2 T cell receptor beta chains in this list originate from one sample, sequenced in a study of blood T cell repertoires in COVID-19. Sequenced by immunoSEQ multiplex PCR; TCRdb stores in-frame clones only, minus some. Altogether about 190,000 clones are present, around 85% being singletons, with the ten largest covering around 1.2%. The sample comprised peripheral blood. The receptors originated from a man aged 30-40 years with acute or convalescent COVID-19.

The chain is built from TRBV28 and TRBJ1-2; 9 bases match TRBD1. Germline V gene data show CDR1 as MDHEN and CDR2 as SYDVKM. The trim removed 7 bases at V and 5 bases at J, leaving 2 bases unmatched. The CDR3 consists of 12 residues. The CDR3 coding sequence is TGTGCCAGCACTGACAGGGGGTATGGCTACACCTTC. It codes for CASTDRGYGYTF.

The sample holds a few counts of this clone. The chain combines TRBV30 with TRBJ1-1; D ambiguous. The germline V gene has CDR1 GTSNPN and CDR2 SVGIG (reference sequence). The CDR3 runs to 13 residues. Trimming shortened V by 0 bases and J by 10 bases, and 15 bases separated the two germline ends. The CDR3 region is CAWSVPAEIRAFF. CDR3 bases: TGTGCCTGGAGTGTACCCGCCGAAATTAGAGCTTTCTTT.